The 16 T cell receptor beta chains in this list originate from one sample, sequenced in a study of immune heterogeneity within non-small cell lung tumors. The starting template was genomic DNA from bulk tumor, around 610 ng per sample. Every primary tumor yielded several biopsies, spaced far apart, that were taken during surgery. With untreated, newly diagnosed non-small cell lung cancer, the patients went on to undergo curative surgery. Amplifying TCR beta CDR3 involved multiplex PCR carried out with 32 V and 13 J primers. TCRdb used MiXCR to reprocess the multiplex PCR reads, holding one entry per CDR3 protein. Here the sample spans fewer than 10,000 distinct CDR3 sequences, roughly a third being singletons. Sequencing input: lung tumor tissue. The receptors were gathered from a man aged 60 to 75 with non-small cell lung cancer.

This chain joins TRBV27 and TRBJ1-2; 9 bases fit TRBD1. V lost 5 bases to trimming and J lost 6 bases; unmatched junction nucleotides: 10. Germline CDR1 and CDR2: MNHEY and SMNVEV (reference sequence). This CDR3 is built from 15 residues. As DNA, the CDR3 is TGTGCCAGCAGTGAATACAGGACAGGGGATGATGGCTACACCTTC. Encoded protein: CASSEYRTGDDGYTF.

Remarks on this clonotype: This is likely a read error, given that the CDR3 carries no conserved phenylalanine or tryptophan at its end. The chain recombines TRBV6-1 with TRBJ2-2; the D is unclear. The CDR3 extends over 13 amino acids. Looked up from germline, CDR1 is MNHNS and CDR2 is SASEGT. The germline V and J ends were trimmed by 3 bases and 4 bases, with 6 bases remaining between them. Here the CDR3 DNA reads TGTGCCAGCAGTGAGGCGCGCACCGGGGAGCTGTTTTAT. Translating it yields CASSEARTGELFY.

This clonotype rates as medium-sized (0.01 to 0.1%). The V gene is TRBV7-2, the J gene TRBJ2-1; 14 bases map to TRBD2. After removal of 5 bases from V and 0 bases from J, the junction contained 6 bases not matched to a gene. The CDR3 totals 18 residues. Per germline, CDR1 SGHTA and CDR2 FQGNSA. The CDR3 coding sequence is TGTGCCAGCAGCCCCCGGACTAGCGGGAGGAGCTCCTACAATGAGCAGTTCTTC. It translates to CASSPRTSGRSSYNEQFF.

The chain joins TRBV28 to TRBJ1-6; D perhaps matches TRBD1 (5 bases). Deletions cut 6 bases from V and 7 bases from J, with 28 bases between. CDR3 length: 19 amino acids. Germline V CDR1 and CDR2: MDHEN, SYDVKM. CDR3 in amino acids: CASSSGPRRLPTPNSPLHF. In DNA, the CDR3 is TGTGCCAGCAGCTCAGGGCCTCGTCGTCTCCCGACACCAAATTCACCCCTCCACTTT.

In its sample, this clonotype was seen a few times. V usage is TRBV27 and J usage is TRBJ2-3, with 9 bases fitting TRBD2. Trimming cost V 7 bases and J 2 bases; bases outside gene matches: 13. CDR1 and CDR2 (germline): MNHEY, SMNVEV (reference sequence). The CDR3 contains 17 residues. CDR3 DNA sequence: TGTGCCAGCACCAATTATTGGGCTAGCGGGGTCACAGATACGCAGTATTTT. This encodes CASTNYWASGVTDTQYF.

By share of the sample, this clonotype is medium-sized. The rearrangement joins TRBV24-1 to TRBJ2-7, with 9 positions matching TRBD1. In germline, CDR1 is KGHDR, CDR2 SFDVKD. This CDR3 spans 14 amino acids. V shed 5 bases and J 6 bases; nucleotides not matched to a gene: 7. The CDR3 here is CATSGNRGPSEQYF. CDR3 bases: TGTGCCACCAGTGGAAACAGGGGGCCGAGCGAGCAGTACTTC.

The CDR3 spells CASSIGTSYEQYF. The CDR3 DNA reads as TGTGCCAGCAGCATAGGGACTAGCTACGAGCAGTACTTC. This chain joins TRBV11-2 and TRBJ2-7; 8 bases align to TRBD2. With V trimmed by 5 bases and J by 3 bases, 3 bases remained unmatched. The germline CDR1 and CDR2 sequences are SGHAT and FQNNGV. CDR3 length equals 13 residues.

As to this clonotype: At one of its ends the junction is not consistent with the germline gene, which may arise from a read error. DNA of the CDR3: TGTGCCAGCAGCCATGGGTCACCCCAGGAGACCCGGTACTTC. Protein sequence: CASSHGSPQETRYF. This chain joins TRBV7-9 and TRBJ2-5; D remains ambiguous. The CDR3 covers 14 residues. The germline gives CDR1 SEHNR, CDR2 FQNEAQ (reference sequence). The entire variable domain, with the rest obtained from reference TRBV7-9 and TRBJ2-5, is as follows: DTGVSQNPRHKITKRGQNVTFRCDPISEHNRLYWYRQTLGQGPEFLTYFQNEAQLEKSRLLSDRFSAERPKGSFSTLEIQRTEQGDSAMYLCASSHGSPQETRYFGPGTRLLVL.

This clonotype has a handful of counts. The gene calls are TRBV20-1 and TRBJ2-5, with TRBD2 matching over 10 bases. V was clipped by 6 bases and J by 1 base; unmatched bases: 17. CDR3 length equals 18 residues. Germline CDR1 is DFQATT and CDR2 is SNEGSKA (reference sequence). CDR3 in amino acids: CSAGTPSGRAVGQETQYF. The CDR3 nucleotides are TGCAGTGCGGGGACTCCCAGCGGGAGGGCGGTCGGCCAAGAGACCCAGTACTTC.

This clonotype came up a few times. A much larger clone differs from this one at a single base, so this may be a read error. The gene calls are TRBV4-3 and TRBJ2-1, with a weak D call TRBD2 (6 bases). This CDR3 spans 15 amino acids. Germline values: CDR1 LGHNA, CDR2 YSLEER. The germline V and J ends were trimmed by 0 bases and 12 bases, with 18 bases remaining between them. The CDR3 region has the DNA TGCGCCAGCAGCCAAGATCGCTCGGCGATGGGGGGGCAGTTCTTC. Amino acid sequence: CASSQDRSAMGGQFF.

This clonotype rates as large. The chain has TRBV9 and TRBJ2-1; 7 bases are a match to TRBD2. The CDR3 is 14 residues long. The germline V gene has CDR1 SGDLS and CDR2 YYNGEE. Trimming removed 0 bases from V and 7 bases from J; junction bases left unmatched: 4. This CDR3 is CASSVALLANEQFF. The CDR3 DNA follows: TGTGCCAGCAGCGTAGCCCTACTAGCGAATGAGCAGTTCTTC.

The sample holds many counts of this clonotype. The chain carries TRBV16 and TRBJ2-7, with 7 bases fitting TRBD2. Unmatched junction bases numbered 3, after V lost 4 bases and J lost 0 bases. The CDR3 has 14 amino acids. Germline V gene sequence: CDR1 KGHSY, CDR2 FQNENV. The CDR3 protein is CASSLAGRSYEQYF. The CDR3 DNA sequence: TGTGCCAGCAGCCTAGCGGGCCGCTCCTACGAGCAGTACTTC.

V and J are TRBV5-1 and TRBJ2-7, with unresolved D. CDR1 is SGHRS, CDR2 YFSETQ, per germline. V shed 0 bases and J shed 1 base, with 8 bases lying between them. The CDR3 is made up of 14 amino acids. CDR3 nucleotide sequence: TGCGCCAGCAGCTTGGAACCAGGATCCTACGAGCAGTACTTC. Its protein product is CASSLEPGSYEQYF.

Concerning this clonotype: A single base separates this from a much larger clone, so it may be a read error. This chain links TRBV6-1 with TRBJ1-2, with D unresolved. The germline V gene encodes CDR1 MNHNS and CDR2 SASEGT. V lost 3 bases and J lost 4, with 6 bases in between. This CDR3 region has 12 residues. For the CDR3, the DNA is TGTGCCAGCAGTGATGGAACCTATGGCTACACCTTC. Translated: CASSDGTYGYTF.

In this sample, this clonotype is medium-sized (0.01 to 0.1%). CDR3 loop: CASSPLGGIGGYTF. In DNA form, the CDR3 reads TGTGCCAGCAGTCCCCTAGGAGGGATAGGTGGCTACACCTTC. J is TRBJ1-2 and V is TRBV6-2 or TRBV6-3; D is undetermined. Trimming removed 5 bases from V and 7 bases from J, with 17 bases in between. The CDR3 has 14 residues. Germline V gene lookup returns CDR1 MNHEY and CDR2 SVGEGT.

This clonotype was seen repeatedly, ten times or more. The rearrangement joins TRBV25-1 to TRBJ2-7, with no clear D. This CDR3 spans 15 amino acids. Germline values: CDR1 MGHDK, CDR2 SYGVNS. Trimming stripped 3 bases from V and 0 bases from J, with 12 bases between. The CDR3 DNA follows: TGTGCCAGCAGTGATGTAAGGGATCCCTCCTACGAGCAGTACTTC. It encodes CASSDVRDPSYEQYF.